This T cell receptor (beta chain) originates from a study of shared clonotypes between healthy human individuals. Overall study: Used for every donor were three CD4 naive, three CD4 memory, two CD8 naive and one CD8 memory plate.

V gave up 4 bases and J gave up 6 bases, with 15 bases separating them. The CDR3 sequence is 15 residues long. CDR1 and CDR2 from the germline V gene are SGHAT and FQNNGV. General study findings and limits: Shared across several donors were around 5% of the naive CD4 clonotypes.

Clones were sequenced by immunoSEQ multiplex PCR, and TCRdb holds only the in-frame ones, with some missing. The table lists 900,000 to 1,200,000 clones, approximately 78% of them singletons, with 0.6% to 0.7% in the top ten. Comments on this clone: Its antigen remains unidentified.

The chain joins TRBV11-2 to TRBJ2-2; perhaps TRBD2 as D (6 bases). Sequenced sample: memory CD4+ T cells from PBMCs. Sample subset: CD45RA-negative fraction. The origin of this receptor is a young man in good health. Some clones in this sample may be carry-over from other donors' samples. The CDR3 loop reads CASSSYLAIAGELFF. In DNA form, the CDR3 reads TGTGCCAGCAGCTCGTATCTAGCGATCGCCGGGGAGCTGTTTTTT.